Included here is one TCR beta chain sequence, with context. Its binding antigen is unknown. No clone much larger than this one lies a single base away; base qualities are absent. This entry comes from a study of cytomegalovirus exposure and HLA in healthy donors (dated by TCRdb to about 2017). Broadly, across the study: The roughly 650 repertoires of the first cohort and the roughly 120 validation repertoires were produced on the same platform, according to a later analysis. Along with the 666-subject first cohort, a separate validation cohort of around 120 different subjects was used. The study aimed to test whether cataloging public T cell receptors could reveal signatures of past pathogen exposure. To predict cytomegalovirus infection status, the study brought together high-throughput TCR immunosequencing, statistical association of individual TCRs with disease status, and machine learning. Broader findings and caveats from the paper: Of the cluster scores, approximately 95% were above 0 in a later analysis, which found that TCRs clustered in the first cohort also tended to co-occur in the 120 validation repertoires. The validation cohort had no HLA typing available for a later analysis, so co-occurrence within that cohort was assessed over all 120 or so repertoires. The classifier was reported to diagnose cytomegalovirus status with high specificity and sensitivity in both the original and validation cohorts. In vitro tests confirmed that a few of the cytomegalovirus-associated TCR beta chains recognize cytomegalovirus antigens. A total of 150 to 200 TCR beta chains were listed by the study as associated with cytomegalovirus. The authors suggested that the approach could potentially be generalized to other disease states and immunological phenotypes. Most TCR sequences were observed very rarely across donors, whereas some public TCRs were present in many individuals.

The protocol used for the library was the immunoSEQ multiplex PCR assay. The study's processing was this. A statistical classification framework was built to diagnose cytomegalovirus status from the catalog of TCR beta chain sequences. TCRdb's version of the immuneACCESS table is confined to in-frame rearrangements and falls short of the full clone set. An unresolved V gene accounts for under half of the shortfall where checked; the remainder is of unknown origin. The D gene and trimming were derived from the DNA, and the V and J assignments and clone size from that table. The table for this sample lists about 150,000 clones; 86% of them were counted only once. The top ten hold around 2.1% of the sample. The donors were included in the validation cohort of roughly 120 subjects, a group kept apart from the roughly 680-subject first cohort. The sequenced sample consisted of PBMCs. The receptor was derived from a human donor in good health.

Read as DNA, the sequence is TGTGCCATCAGCCGCAGGGACATGAACACTGAAGCTTTCTTT. It is translated as CAISRRDMNTEAFF. The sequence is built from TRBV10-3 and TRBJ1-1; the D gene is perhaps TRBD1, on 6 matching bases. The germline V gene encodes CDR1 ENHRY and CDR2 SYGVKD. The V and J ends are trimmed by 6 bases and 0 bases, leaving 11 bases between them. The CDR3 holds 14 amino acids from the cysteine to the phenylalanine. The entry retains the CDR3 DNA only, 42 bases that are in frame from base 1.